This T cell receptor (beta chain) appears in the sequencing data of a study of beta chain features in type 1 diabetes. General study findings and limits: Small HLA sub-analyses could not settle whether HLA shapes TCRB rearrangement. Across all four CD4+ subsets, people with type 1 diabetes showed modestly shorter TCRB CDR3s. TCRB repertoires of naive, central memory and Treg cells appeared more similar among patients than among healthy donors.

The whole isolated RNA underwent reverse transcription, so sequencing captured expressed TCRB transcripts. Sequenced naive, central memory and regulatory T cell samples produced an average of about 3.57 million reads. The repertoire was sequenced with immunoSEQ multiplex PCR; TCRdb's copy has only in-frame clones and lacks some. Of over 650,000 clones listed, around 15% are singletons. Trimming took 7 bases from V and 3 from J; bases not matched to a gene: 8. The CDR3 has 14 residues. Germline V gives CDR1 MNHNY, CDR2 SVGAGI (reference sequence). This clone was counted between two and nine times. Its antigen is undetermined.

The chain combines TRBV6-6 with TRBJ1-1; 7 bases are shared with TRBD1. Sequencing input: naive CD4+ T cells from blood. This receptor was taken from a man between 18 and 29 years old with type 1 diabetes. The CDR3 DNA is TGTGCCAGCACCCAGACAGGGTTCGACACTGAAGCTTTCTTT. Protein: CASTQTGFDTEAFF.